This TCR beta chain originates from a study of blood T cell repertoires in COVID-19. Study overall: The study drew acute and convalescent COVID-19 samples from the United States, Italy and Spain. Sources were T cells, B-cell-depleted T cells, or PBMCs; the material itself was cDNA or gDNA.

Authors' methods: Amplification of reference gene primers was used by the study to estimate nucleated cell counts. TCRdb keeps only in-frame clones here, not all; method: immunoSEQ multiplex PCR. The DNA was the basis for D and trimming; V, J and clone size are from that table. The table includes roughly 300,000 clones, approximately 88% detected once. Per the germline V gene, CDR1 is LNHDA and CDR2 is SQIVND (reference sequence). CDR3 size: 15 residues. Trimming removed 8 bases from V and 4 bases from J; junction bases left unmatched: 11. The V call is TRBV19, the J call TRBJ1-2; 9 nucleotides match TRBD1. The TCR originated in a man younger than 30 with active or convalescent COVID-19. The sample taken for sequencing was peripheral blood. Written as DNA, the CDR3 is TGTGCCAGTGGTACCACAGGGGGCATTGGCTATGGCTACACCTTC. Protein product: CASGTTGGIGYGYTF.